A selection of T cell receptor beta chains follows, all from one sample in a study of PD-1 blockade in classical Hodgkin lymphoma. This table comes from immunoSEQ multiplex PCR, and its TCRdb copy is limited to in-frame clones, with some not included. Of tens of thousands of clones in the sample, around 70% are singletons; the top ten hold 15% to 20%. Sequenced material: peripheral blood mononuclear cells (PBMCs), taken before the fourth cycle of nivolumab. Receptor source: a human donor with classical Hodgkin lymphoma. The CDR3 runs from the conserved cysteine through the conserved F or W.

CDR3 protein | J gene | V gene | CDR3 length
CASNLKTGGETQYF | TRBJ2-5 | TRBV7-3 | 14
CASSRDRGLNQPQHF | TRBJ1-5 | TRBV2 | 15
CASSTGGGGNSGNTIYF | TRBJ1-3 | TRBV7-2 | 17
CAISEFSGGYTDTQYF | TRBJ2-3 | TRBV10-3 | 16
CASYVDSNQPQHF | TRBJ1-5 | TRBV28 | 13
CASSLAGRRVTGNTIYF | TRBJ1-3 | TRBV7-2 | 17
CASSLGGRKLFF | TRBJ1-4 | TRBV7-6 | 12
CAISEVGRRPETQYF | TRBJ2-5 | TRBV10-3 | 15
CASSLGVYEQYF | TRBJ2-7 | TRBV28 | 12
CASSQPPPIYEQYF | TRBJ2-7 | TRBV23-1 | 14
CAISDVRLGTSYEQYF | TRBJ2-7 | TRBV10-3 | 16
CASSTGQGGNEKLFF | TRBJ1-4 | TRBV7-2 | 15
CASSPAPPPLAGGPGNEQFF | TRBJ2-1 | TRBV4-2 | 20
CAISESQGPRSPLHF | TRBJ1-6 | TRBV10-3 | 15
CASSYSFSGNGYTF | TRBJ1-2 | TRBV6-5 | 14